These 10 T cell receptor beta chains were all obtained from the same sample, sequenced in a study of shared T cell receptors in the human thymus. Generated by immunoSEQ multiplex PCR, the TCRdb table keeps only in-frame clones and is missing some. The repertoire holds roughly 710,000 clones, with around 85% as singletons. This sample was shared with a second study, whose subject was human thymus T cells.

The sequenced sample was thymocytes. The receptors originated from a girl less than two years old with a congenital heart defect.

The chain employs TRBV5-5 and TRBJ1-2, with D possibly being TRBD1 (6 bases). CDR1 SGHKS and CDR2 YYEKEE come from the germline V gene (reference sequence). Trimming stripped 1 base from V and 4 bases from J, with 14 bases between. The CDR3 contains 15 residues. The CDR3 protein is CASSLNRVRGYGYTF. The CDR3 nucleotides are TGTGCCAGCAGCTTGAACAGGGTTAGGGGCTATGGCTACACCTTC.

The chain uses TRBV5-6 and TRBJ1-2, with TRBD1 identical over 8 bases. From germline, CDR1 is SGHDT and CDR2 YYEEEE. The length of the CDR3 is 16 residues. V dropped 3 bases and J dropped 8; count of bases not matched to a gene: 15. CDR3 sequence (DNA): TGTGCCAGCAGCTCCGGACAGGGAGAAACCCCCCGGGGCTACACCTTC. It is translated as CASSSGQGETPRGYTF. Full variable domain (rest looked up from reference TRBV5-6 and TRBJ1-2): DAGVTQSPTHLIKTRGQQVTLRCSPKSGHDTVSWYQQALGQGPQFIFQYYEEEERQRGNFPDRFSGHQFPNYSSELNVNALLLGDSALYLCASSSGQGETPRGYTFGSGTRLTVV.

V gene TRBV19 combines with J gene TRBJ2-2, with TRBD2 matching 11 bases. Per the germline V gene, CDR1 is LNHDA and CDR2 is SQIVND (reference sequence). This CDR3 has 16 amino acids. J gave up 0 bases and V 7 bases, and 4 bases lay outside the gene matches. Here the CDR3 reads CASISSGGPNTGELFF. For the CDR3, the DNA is TGTGCCAGTATCTCTAGCGGGGGGCCGAACACCGGGGAGCTGTTTTTT.

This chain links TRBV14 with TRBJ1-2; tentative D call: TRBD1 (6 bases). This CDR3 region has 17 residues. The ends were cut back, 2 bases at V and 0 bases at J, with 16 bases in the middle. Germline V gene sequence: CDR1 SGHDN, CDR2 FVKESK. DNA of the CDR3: TGTGCCAGCAGCCAACGACAGGCGAGCCCTCCTAACTATGGCTACACCTTC. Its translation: CASSQRQASPPNYGYTF. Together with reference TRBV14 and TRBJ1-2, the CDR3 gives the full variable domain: EAGVTQFPSHSVIEKGQTVTLRCDPISGHDNLYWYRRVMGKEIKFLLHFVKESKQDESGMPNNRFLAERTGGTYSTLKVQPAELEDSGVYFCASSQRQASPPNYGYTFGSGTRLTVV.

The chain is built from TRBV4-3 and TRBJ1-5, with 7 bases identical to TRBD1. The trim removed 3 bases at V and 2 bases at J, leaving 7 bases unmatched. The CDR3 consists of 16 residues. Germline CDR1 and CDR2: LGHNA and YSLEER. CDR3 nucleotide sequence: TGCGCCAGCAGCCAGGGGACAGAGCACGGCAATCAGCCCCAGCATTTT. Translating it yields CASSQGTEHGNQPQHF.

CDR3 bases: TGTGCCAGCAGCCAGAGGCTAGGTGAAGGCGAGCAGTACTTC. Its translation is CASSQRLGEGEQYF. V and J are TRBV7-9 and TRBJ2-7; no firm D call. V was cut by 5 bases and J by 6 bases, with 17 bases left in between. Germline lookup yields CDR1 SEHNR and CDR2 FQNEAQ (reference sequence). The CDR3 runs to 14 residues. Combining the CDR3 with reference TRBV7-9 and TRBJ2-7 gives the whole variable domain DTGVSQNPRHKITKRGQNVTFRCDPISEHNRLYWYRQTLGQGPEFLTYFQNEAQLEKSRLLSDRFSAERPKGSFSTLEIQRTEQGDSAMYLCASSQRLGEGEQYFGPGTRLTVT.

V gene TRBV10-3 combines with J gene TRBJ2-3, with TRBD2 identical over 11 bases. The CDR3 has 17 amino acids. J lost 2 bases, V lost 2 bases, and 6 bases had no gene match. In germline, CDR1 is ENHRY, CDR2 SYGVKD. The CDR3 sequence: CAISEGGLAETTDTQYF. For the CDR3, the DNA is TGTGCCATCAGTGAGGGGGGACTAGCGGAAACCACAGATACGCAGTATTTT.

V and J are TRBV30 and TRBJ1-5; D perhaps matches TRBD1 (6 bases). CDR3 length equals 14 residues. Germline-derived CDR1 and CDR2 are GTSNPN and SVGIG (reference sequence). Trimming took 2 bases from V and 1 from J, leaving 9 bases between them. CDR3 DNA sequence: TGTGCCTGGAGTCACGGACAGAGCAATCAGCCCCAGCATTTT. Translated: CAWSHGQSNQPQHF.

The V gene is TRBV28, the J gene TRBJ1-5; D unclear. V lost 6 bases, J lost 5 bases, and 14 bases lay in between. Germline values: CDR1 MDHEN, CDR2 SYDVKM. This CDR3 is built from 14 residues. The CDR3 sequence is CASSRGRTHQPQHF. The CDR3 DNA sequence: TGTGCCAGCAGCCGCGGAAGAACACATCAGCCCCAGCATTTT.

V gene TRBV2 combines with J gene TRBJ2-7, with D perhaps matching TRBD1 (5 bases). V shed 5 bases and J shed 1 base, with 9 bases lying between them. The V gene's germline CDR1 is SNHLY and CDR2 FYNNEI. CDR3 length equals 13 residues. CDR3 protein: CASSSGHSYEQYF. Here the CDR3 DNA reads TGTGCCAGCAGTTCCGGACATTCCTACGAGCAGTACTTC.